The 24 T cell receptor beta chains below come from one sample, sequenced in a study of Graves' ophthalmopathy and Graves' hyperthyroidism. RNA transcripts yielded amplified TCR beta CDR3 regions. Investigators did first-round RT-PCR with HTBI primers, then second-round multiplex PCR. A single record per CDR3 protein comes from TCRdb applying MiXCR to the multiplex PCR reads. The sample yields under 350,000 distinct CDR3 sequences, about a sixth seen once. Source material: peripheral blood. Receptors originate from an adult man with Graves' ophthalmopathy.

This clonotype was observed at least ten times. This chain connects TRBV6-5 to TRBJ1-5, with a possible D match to TRBD1 (5 bases). V gave up 6 bases and J gave up 1 base, with 22 bases separating them. The V gene's germline CDR1 is MNHEY and CDR2 SVGAGI. This CDR3 has 18 amino acids. The CDR3 DNA reads TGTGCCAGCAGCCCCGGGACGGCCCCCCTTGGGAGCAATCAGCCCCAGCATTTT. Its protein product is CASSPGTAPLGSNQPQHF.

The chain uses TRBV18 and TRBJ2-1; 8 bases are a match to TRBD2. The CDR3 length is 19 residues. The germline CDR1 and CDR2 sequences are KGHSH and LQKENI. Germline trimming cut 0 bases from V and 4 bases from J; bases unmatched to any gene: 14. CDR3 sequence reads: CASSPPRLAGGLKYNEQFF. Here the CDR3 DNA reads TGTGCCAGCTCACCACCCCGGTTGGCGGGAGGTCTAAAATACAATGAGCAGTTCTTC.

This clonotype was picked up many times. This chain connects TRBV29-1 to TRBJ1-1; D call uncertain. The germline gives CDR1 SQVTM, CDR2 ANQGSEA. Trimming removed 0 bases from V and 1 base from J, with 6 bases in between. CDR3 length: 13 residues. This CDR3 reads CSVEDGQNTEAFF. The DNA for the CDR3 is TGCAGCGTTGAAGATGGCCAGAACACTGAAGCTTTCTTT.

This clonotype was seen ten or more times. The chain recombines TRBV4-2 with TRBJ1-2; perhaps TRBD1 as D (5 bases). Per the germline V gene, CDR1 is LGHNA and CDR2 is YNFKEQ. This CDR3 has 13 amino acids. V dropped 1 base and J dropped 8 bases, with 11 bases sitting between them. The CDR3 region is CASSQGERDGYTF. In DNA form, the CDR3 reads TGTGCCAGCAGCCAAGGGGAGAGGGACGGCTACACCTTC.

The CDR3 DNA sequence: TGTGCCAGCAGTTTCGCCGGAGATCAGCCCCAGCATTTT. Its protein product is CASSFAGDQPQHF. The gene calls are TRBV6-5 and TRBJ1-5, with D hard to call. Germline-derived CDR1 and CDR2 are MNHEY and SVGAGI. With 4 bases removed from V and 5 bases from J, the gap between germline ends came to 9 bases. This CDR3 has 13 residues.

This clonotype was recorded at least ten times. The chain links TRBV6-2 or TRBV6-3 to TRBJ2-7; a possible D gene is TRBD2 (5 bases). V was trimmed by 1 base and J by 6 bases, leaving 10 bases between them. CDR3 length equals 13 residues. Germline CDR1 is MNHEY and CDR2 is SVGEGT. CDR3 nucleotides: TGTGCCAGCAGTTACTACGGACTCCCCGAGCAGTACTTC. Its translation: CASSYYGLPEQYF.

Regarding this clonotype: Being one base from a much bigger clone, this may be a read error. The chain employs TRBV15 and TRBJ2-6, with a weak D call TRBD1 (6 bases). The CDR3 is made up of 15 amino acids. Germline assignment: CDR1 LNHNV and CDR2 YYDKDF (reference sequence). Trimming removed 4 bases from V and 6 bases from J, with 13 bases in between. The chain's CDR3 is CATSIPGVAANVLTF. The CDR3 bases are TGTGCCACCAGCATCCCAGGGGTCGCGGCCAACGTCCTGACTTTC.

This clonotype was counted at least ten times. V and J are TRBV10-1 and TRBJ2-5; the match to TRBD2 covers 10 bases. This CDR3 is 17 amino acids long. V lost 0 bases to trimming and J lost 4 bases; unmatched junction nucleotides: 8. Per germline, CDR1 WNHNN and CDR2 SYGVQD (reference sequence). The CDR3 here is CASSESASGSGRETQYF. CDR3 DNA: TGCGCCAGCAGTGAGTCCGCTAGCGGGAGCGGTCGAGAGACCCAGTACTTC.

This clonotype has only a few counts. This chain joins TRBV30 and TRBJ1-5, with D uncertain. The ends were cut back, 2 bases at V and 4 bases at J, with 6 bases in the middle. Germline CDR1 and CDR2: GTSNPN and SVGIG (reference sequence). This CDR3 region has 12 residues. The DNA of the CDR3 is TGTGCCTGGAGTACCAAGAATCAGCCCCAGCATTTT. It encodes CAWSTKNQPQHF.

At least ten counts were recorded for this clonotype. The chain is built from TRBV7-9 and TRBJ2-2; D not resolved. Trimming stripped 3 bases from V and 3 bases from J, with 8 bases between. Germline CDR1 SEHNR, CDR2 FQNEAQ (reference sequence). The CDR3 has 14 residues. The CDR3 reads CASSLPFYTGELFF. CDR3 nucleotide sequence: TGTGCCAGCAGCTTGCCTTTTTACACCGGGGAGCTGTTTTTT. Full variable domain (missing parts from reference TRBV7-9 and TRBJ2-2): DTGVSQNPRHKITKRGQNVTFRCDPISEHNRLYWYRQTLGQGPEFLTYFQNEAQLEKSRLLSDRFSAERPKGSFSTLEIQRTEQGDSAMYLCASSLPFYTGELFFGEGSRLTVL.

The genes are TRBV2 and TRBJ2-5; 11 bases align to TRBD2. V shed 5 bases, J shed 2 bases, and the junction held 4 bases outside the gene matches. The germline V gene has CDR1 SNHLY and CDR2 FYNNEI. The CDR3 covers 15 residues. The CDR3, as DNA: TGTGCCAGCAGTCCGGGACTAGCGGAACAAGAGACCCAGTACTTC. Protein: CASSPGLAEQETQYF.

This clonotype occurred many times. The V and J genes are TRBV11-2 and TRBJ2-5, with 8 bases identical to TRBD1. In germline, CDR1 is SGHAT, CDR2 FQNNGV. The CDR3 is 16 residues long. V trimming: 3 bases; J trimming: 2 bases; junction bases outside the gene matches: 8. The CDR3 DNA reads TGTGCCAGCAGCTTCCTCGGACAGGGCCTACAAGAGACCCAGTACTTC. Translating gives CASSFLGQGLQETQYF.

The sample holds many counts of this clonotype. The chain uses TRBV9 and TRBJ2-7, with D unclear. CDR3 length equals 16 residues. Germline V gene lookup returns CDR1 SGDLS and CDR2 YYNGEE. V shed 0 bases and J shed 2 bases, with 15 bases lying between them. CDR3 region: CASSVEGYNPTYEQYF. In DNA, the CDR3 is TGTGCCAGCAGCGTAGAAGGGTACAACCCAACCTACGAGCAGTACTTC. Full variable domain (remainder filled in from reference TRBV9 and TRBJ2-7): DSGVTQTPKHLITATGQRVTLRCSPRSGDLSVYWYQQSLDQGLQFLIQYYNGEERAKGNILERFSAQQFPDLHSELNLSSLELGDSALYFCASSVEGYNPTYEQYFGPGTRLTVT.

Many counts were recorded for this clonotype. V is TRBV6-2 or TRBV6-3 and J is TRBJ2-7; D remains ambiguous. Between the trimmed V and J ends, which lost 2 bases and 0 bases, there was a span of 8 bases. The CDR3 spans 14 residues. Germline CDR1 reads MNHEY; CDR2 reads SVGEGT. The CDR3 region has the DNA TGTGCCAGCAGTTACGGTCCCAGCTCCTACGAGCAGTACTTC. Translating it yields CASSYGPSSYEQYF.

This clonotype has a count of ten or more. The chain couples TRBV20-1 to TRBJ1-1, with 9 bases matching TRBD1. The CDR3 covers 16 residues. Germline CDR1 and CDR2: DFQATT and SNEGSKA (reference sequence). The ends lost 5 bases at V and 3 bases at J; junction bases unmatched: 13. CDR3 region: CSAPAGTGWDHTEAFF. The CDR3 DNA sequence: TGCAGTGCTCCCGCCGGGACAGGGTGGGATCACACTGAAGCTTTCTTT.

There are many counts of this clonotype. The chain uses TRBV6-2 or TRBV6-3 and TRBJ2-2; unclear D gene. Trimming shortened V by 2 bases and J by 0 bases, and 10 bases separated the two germline ends. Germline CDR1 MNHEY, CDR2 SVGEGT. CDR3 length equals 16 residues. CDR3 amino acids: CASSYPARANTGELFF. CDR3 nucleotides: TGTGCCAGCAGTTACCCGGCTAGGGCGAACACCGGGGAGCTGTTTTTT.

This clonotype was detected ten times or more. This sequence joins TRBV14 and TRBJ2-5; possible D gene TRBD1, 6 bases. Germline CDR1 and CDR2: SGHDN and FVKESK. V was clipped by 1 base and J by 0 bases, with 9 bases between them. CDR3 length: 15 amino acids. The CDR3 loop reads CASSQGGTYQETQYF. The CDR3 nucleotides read TGTGCCAGCAGCCAAGGGGGGACATACCAAGAGACCCAGTACTTC. Together with reference TRBV14 and TRBJ2-5, the CDR3 gives the full variable domain: EAGVTQFPSHSVIEKGQTVTLRCDPISGHDNLYWYRRVMGKEIKFLLHFVKESKQDESGMPNNRFLAERTGGTYSTLKVQPAELEDSGVYFCASSQGGTYQETQYFGPGTRLLVL.

This chain links TRBV6-1 with TRBJ2-2; D tentatively reads TRBD1 or TRBD2 (5 bases each). Looked up from germline, CDR1 is MNHNS and CDR2 is SASEGT. V was trimmed by 6 bases and J by 7 bases, leaving 21 bases between them. CDR3 size: 16 residues. CDR3 in amino acids: CASRPLVGERGGELFF. In nucleotides, the CDR3 is TGTGCCAGCAGACCTCTTGTGGGGGAGAGGGGCGGGGAGCTGTTTTTT.

This clonotype was found many times. This chain uses TRBV12-3 or TRBV12-4 with TRBJ1-1, with TRBD1 as a possible D gene (6 bases). V was pared by 3 bases and J by 10 bases, with 15 bases between. CDR3 length: 13 residues. The CDR3 DNA sequence: TGTGCCAGCAGTTTCGTGGGGGCGCGAGGAGCTTTCTTT. It codes for CASSFVGARGAFF.

This clonotype was recorded at least ten times. The CDR3 nucleotides are TGCGCCAGCAGCCAAGATTTGGGCAGGGACAACTATGGCTACACCTTC. Protein product: CASSQDLGRDNYGYTF. The J gene is TRBJ1-2, the V gene TRBV4-1, with D possibly matching TRBD1 (5 bases). Germline V gene data show CDR1 as MGHRA and CDR2 as YSYEKL. The length of the CDR3 is 16 residues. V lost 0 bases and J 2 bases, leaving 13 bases between the germline ends.

This clonotype was recorded many times. The genes are TRBV24-1 and TRBJ2-3; D is unresolved. The germline gives CDR1 KGHDR, CDR2 SFDVKD. The length of the CDR3 is 11 residues. V was cut by 4 bases and J by 2 bases, with 0 bases left in between. CDR3 sequence reads: CATSDTDTQYF. The CDR3 DNA is TGTGCCACCAGTGACACAGATACGCAGTATTTT.

This clonotype was recorded at least ten times. The chain uses TRBV30 and TRBJ1-2; the D is unclear. The ends were cut back, 0 bases at V and 0 bases at J, with 11 bases in the middle. Germline values: CDR1 GTSNPN, CDR2 SVGIG (reference sequence). The CDR3 loop spans 15 amino acids. In nucleotides, the CDR3 is TGTGCCTGGAGTGTAGGCATCCAAGCTAACTATGGCTACACCTTC. This codes for CAWSVGIQANYGYTF.

This clonotype was detected a few times. The chain joins TRBV6-2 or TRBV6-3 to TRBJ2-2, with D tentatively TRBD2 (6 bases). Germline-derived CDR1 and CDR2 are MNHEY and SVGEGT. The CDR3 runs 17 residues. V lost 8 bases and J 6 bases, leaving 25 bases between the germline ends. The CDR3 loop reads CASFSILRRGTSGELFF. CDR3 DNA: TGTGCCAGCTTCTCGATTTTGAGACGGGGGACCTCCGGGGAGCTGTTTTTT.

This clonotype was detected ten times or more. V and J are TRBV12-3 or TRBV12-4 and TRBJ2-7; the D call may be TRBD1 or TRBD2 (5 bases each). CDR3 length equals 14 residues. Trimming stripped 5 bases from V and 2 bases from J, with 13 bases between. The CDR3, as DNA: TGTGCCAGCAGTCGCCGGGACCCAACCTACGAGCAGTACTTC. It translates to CASSRRDPTYEQYF.